The present T cell receptor beta chain was sequenced within a study of blood T cell repertoires in COVID-19. The overall study: Sites across the United States, Italy and Spain contributed samples from acute and convalescent COVID-19. The cDNA or gDNA used as material had been derived from T cells, B-cell-depleted T cells, or PBMCs.

Per the authors' pipeline: Reference gene primer amplification gave estimated nucleated cell counts. Only in-frame clones appear in the TCRdb table, and some are missing; sequencing was by immunoSEQ multiplex PCR. That table supplies the V and J calls and clone size; D and trimming were determined from the DNA. Of over 70,000 clones in the sample, 86% are singletons; the top ten hold 18%. The CDR3 has 13 amino acids. CDR1 and CDR2 from the germline V gene are SGHRS and YFSETQ. The junction had 2 bases not matched to a gene; V was cut back by 4 bases and J by 6 bases. The sequence came from a human donor in a cohort sampled during active COVID-19. Specimen: peripheral blood. The chain is built from TRBV5-1 and TRBJ2-2; 8 bases match TRBD1. The CDR3: CASSVTGAGELFF. The CDR3 DNA reads TGCGCCAGCAGCGTGACAGGGGCCGGGGAGCTGTTTTTT.